This note documents a single TCR beta chain sequence. This CDR3 contains 13 residues. CDR1 and CDR2 from the germline V gene are SGDLS and YYNGEE. V lost 0 bases, J lost 7 bases, and 11 bases lay in between. MiXCR was used by TCRdb to re-call the PCR reads. The table includes about 38,000 clones, over 40% detected once. This sample was included in a study of metastatic and nonmetastatic thyroid tumors. Thyroid surgery was preceded by no treatment in any patient. The chain joins TRBV9 to TRBJ2-7, with D perhaps matching TRBD2 (5 bases). The receptor was isolated from a male donor with papillary thyroid cancer or a benign thyroid nodule (not recorded which). Some clones in this sample may be carry-over from other donors' samples. Sequenced: tumor tissue. CDR3 amino acids: CASSVAPGWEQYF. For the CDR3, the DNA is TGTGCCAGCAGCGTAGCTCCGGGGTGGGAGCAGTACTTC.